The 6 T cell receptor beta chains below come from one sample, sequenced in a study of spatial heterogeneity in lung cancer. TCRdb independently ran MiXCR on the 5' RACE reads; one entry per CDR3 protein. Of about 5,800 distinct CDR3 sequences in the sample, 10% to 15% were seen once. The time point here: sample taken at primary tumor resection. The material sequenced was normal lung tissue next to the tumor, taken at surgery. Every receptor here comes from a female donor with early-stage non-small cell lung cancer.

This clonotype was seen a handful of times. The V call is TRBV6-5, the J call TRBJ2-5, with D maybe TRBD2 (7 bases). The V end was cut by 0 bases, the J end by 3 bases, with 17 bases between. There are 17 residues in the CDR3. CDR1 is MNHEY and CDR2 is SVGAGI in the germline V gene. This chain's CDR3 is CASSYSYGGEGEETQYF. The CDR3 coding sequence is TGTGCCAGCAGTTACTCGTATGGAGGGGAGGGGGAAGAGACCCAGTACTTC.

This clonotype is labeled medium-sized. The chain uses TRBV20-1 and TRBJ2-7; D gene ambiguous. CDR3 length: 13 residues. The V gene's germline CDR1 is DFQATT and CDR2 SNEGSKA (reference sequence). Trimming took off 2 bases at V and 6 bases at J, with 14 bases between the two ends. This CDR3 is CSARSISSSEQYF. CDR3 coding DNA: TGCAGTGCTAGAAGTATCTCGAGTAGCGAGCAGTACTTC.

The CDR3 region is CASRRAGGRRETQYF. In DNA, the CDR3 is TGTGCCAGCAGGCGAGCGGGGGGCCGGAGGGAGACCCAGTACTTC. This chain uses TRBV7-2 with TRBJ2-5; 9 bases map to TRBD2. Trimming cost V 6 bases and J 5 bases; bases outside gene matches: 10. The CDR3 covers 15 residues. Germline CDR1 and CDR2: SGHTA and FQGNSA.

This clonotype is medium-sized. This chain joins TRBV20-1 and TRBJ1-5, with no clear D. Germline CDR1 DFQATT, CDR2 SNEGSKA (reference sequence). The V end was cut by 7 bases, the J end by 4 bases, with 11 bases between. CDR3 length: 12 residues. This CDR3 is CSGYSPNQPQHF. In DNA, the CDR3 is TGCAGTGGCTACAGTCCTAATCAGCCCCAGCATTTT.

This clonotype was seen ten or more times. This chain links TRBV4-2 with TRBJ2-2; 14 bases agree with TRBD2. Germline assignment: CDR1 LGHNA and CDR2 YNFKEQ. V shed 4 bases, J shed 4 bases, and the junction held 2 bases outside the gene matches. The CDR3 runs to 16 residues. CDR3 sequence: CASSRLAGGPTGELFF. The CDR3 DNA is TGTGCCAGCAGCCGACTAGCGGGGGGGCCCACCGGGGAGCTGTTTTTT.

This clonotype occurred many times. V usage is TRBV6-1 and J usage is TRBJ1-5; 8 bases fit TRBD1. This CDR3 has 20 residues. With V trimmed by 0 bases and J by 0 bases, 13 bases remained unmatched. Germline V gene data show CDR1 as MNHNS and CDR2 as SASEGT. The CDR3 loop is CASSEAMGQANLYSNQPQHF. In nucleotides, the CDR3 is TGTGCCAGCAGTGAAGCCATGGGACAGGCGAATCTTTATAGCAATCAGCCCCAGCATTTT.